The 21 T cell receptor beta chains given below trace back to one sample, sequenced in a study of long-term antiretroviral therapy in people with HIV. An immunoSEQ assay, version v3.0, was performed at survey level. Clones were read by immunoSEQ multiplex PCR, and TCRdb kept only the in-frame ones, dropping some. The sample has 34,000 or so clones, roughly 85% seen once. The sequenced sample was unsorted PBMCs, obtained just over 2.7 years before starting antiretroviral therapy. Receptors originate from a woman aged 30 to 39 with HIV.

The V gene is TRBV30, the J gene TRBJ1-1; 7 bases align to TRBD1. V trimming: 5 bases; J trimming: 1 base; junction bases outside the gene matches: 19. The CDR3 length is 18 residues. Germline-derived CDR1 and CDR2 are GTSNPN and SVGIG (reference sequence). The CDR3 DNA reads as TGTGCCTGGGGGCCCCTATGGACAGGCAAAGTGAGGAACACTGAAGCTTTCTTT. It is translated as CAWGPLWTGKVRNTEAFF.

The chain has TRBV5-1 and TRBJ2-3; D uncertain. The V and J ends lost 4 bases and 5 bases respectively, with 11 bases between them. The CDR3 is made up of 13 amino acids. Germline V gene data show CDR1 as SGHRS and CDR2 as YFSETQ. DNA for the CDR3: TGCGCCAGCAGCCTAAACTCTATAGATACGCAGTATTTT. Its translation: CASSLNSIDTQYF. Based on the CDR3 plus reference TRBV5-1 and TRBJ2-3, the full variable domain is KAGVTQTPRYLIKTRGQQVTLSCSPISGHRSVSWYQQTPGQGLQFLFEYFSETQRNKGNFPGRFSGRQFSNSRSEMNVSTLELGDSALYLCASSLNSIDTQYFGPGTRLTVL.

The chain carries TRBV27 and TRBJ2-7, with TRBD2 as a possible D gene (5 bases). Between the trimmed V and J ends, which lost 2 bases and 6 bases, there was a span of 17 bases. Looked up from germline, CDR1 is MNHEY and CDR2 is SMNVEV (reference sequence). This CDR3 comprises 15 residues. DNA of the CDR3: TGTGCCAGCAGTTTACTTTATCTAGAGGGTGGCGAGCAGTACTTC. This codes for CASSLLYLEGGEQYF.

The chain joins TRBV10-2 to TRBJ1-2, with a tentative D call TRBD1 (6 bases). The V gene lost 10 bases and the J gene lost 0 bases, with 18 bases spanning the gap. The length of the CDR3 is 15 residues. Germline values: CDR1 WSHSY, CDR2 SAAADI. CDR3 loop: CATTGTGISNYGYTF. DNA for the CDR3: TGCGCCACCACCGGAACAGGGATTTCTAACTATGGCTACACCTTC.

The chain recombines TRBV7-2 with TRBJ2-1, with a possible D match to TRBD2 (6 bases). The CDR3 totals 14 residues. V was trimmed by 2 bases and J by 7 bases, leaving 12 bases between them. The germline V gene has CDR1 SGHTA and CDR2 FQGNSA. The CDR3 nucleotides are TGTGCCAGCAGCTTAATGGAGGGGAGTAATGAGCAGTTCTTC. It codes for CASSLMEGSNEQFF.

In DNA form, the CDR3 reads TGTGCCAGCAGTAGAGGGACAGTTAATAGGGATACGCAGTATTTT. This translates into CASSRGTVNRDTQYF. The chain employs TRBV6-6 and TRBJ2-3; 7 bases fit TRBD1. The CDR3 length is 15 residues. Trimming took 5 bases from V and 6 from J; bases not matched to a gene: 11. Germline V gene lookup returns CDR1 MNHNY and CDR2 SVGAGI (reference sequence).

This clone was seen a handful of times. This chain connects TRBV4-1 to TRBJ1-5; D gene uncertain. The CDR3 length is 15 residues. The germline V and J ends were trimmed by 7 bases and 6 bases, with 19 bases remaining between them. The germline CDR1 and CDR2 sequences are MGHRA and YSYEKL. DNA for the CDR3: TGCGCCAGCAATTATCAGGCGGGAGCGGGTCAGCCCCAGCATTTT. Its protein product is CASNYQAGAGQPQHF.

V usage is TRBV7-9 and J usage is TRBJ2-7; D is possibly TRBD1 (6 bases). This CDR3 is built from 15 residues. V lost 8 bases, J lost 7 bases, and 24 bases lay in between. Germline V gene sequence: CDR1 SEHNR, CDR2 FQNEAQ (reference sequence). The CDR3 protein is CASDEGTSPGEEQYV. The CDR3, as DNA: TGTGCCAGCGATGAAGGGACAAGCCCCGGAGAGGAGCAGTACGTC.

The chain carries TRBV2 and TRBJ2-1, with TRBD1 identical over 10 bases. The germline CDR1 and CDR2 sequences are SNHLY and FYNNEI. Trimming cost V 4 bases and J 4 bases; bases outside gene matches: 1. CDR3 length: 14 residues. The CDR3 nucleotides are TGTGCCAGCAGTGGACAGGGGGCTTACAATGAGCAGTTCTTC. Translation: CASSGQGAYNEQFF.

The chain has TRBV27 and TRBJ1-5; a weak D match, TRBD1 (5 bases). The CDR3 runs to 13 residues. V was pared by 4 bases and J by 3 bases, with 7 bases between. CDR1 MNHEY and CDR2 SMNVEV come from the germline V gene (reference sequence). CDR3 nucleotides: TGTGCCAGCAGTTCAGGGCCCAATCAGCCCCAGCATTTT. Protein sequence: CASSSGPNQPQHF.

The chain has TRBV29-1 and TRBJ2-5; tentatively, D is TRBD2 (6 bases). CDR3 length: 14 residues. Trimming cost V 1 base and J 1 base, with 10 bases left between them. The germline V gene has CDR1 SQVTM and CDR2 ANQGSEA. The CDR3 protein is CSVEGRGVQETQYF. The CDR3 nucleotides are TGCAGCGTTGAAGGCCGCGGGGTCCAAGAGACCCAGTACTTC.

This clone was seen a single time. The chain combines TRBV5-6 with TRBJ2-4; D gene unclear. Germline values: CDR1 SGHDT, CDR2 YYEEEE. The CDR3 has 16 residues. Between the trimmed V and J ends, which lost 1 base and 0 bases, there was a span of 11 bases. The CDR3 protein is CASSLSGFSAKNIQYF. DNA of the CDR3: TGTGCCAGCAGCTTGTCGGGTTTTTCAGCCAAAAACATTCAGTACTTC.

CDR3 in DNA: TGTGCCAGCAGTCAACTAAGGGGACAGACCCAGTACTTC. Translated, it gives CASSQLRGQTQYF. The V gene is TRBV6-5, the J gene TRBJ2-5, with D tentatively TRBD1 or TRBD2 (5 bases each). The CDR3 is made up of 13 amino acids. Germline CDR1 reads MNHEY; CDR2 reads SVGAGI. V lost 5 bases and J 6 bases, leaving 13 bases between the germline ends.

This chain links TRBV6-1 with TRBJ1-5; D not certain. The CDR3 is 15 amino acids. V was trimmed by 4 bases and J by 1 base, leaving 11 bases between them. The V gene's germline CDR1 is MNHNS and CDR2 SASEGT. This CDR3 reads CASSGTGISNQPQHF. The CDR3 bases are TGTGCCAGCAGTGGGACCGGGATAAGCAATCAGCCCCAGCATTTT.

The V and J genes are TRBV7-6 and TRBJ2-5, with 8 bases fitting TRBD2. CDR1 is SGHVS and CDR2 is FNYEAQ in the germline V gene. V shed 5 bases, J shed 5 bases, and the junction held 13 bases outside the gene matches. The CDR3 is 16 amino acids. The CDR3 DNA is TGTGCCAGCAGCAAGGGTGGCGGGGGGTCTGGGGAGACCCAGTACTTC. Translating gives CASSKGGGGSGETQYF.

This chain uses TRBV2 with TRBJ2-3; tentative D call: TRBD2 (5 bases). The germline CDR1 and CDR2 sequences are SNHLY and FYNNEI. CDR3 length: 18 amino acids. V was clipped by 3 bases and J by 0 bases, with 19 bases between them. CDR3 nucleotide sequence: TGTGCCAGCAGTGAGATTGGAGGTTGGGAGCAGAGCACAGATACGCAGTATTTT. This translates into CASSEIGGWEQSTDTQYF.

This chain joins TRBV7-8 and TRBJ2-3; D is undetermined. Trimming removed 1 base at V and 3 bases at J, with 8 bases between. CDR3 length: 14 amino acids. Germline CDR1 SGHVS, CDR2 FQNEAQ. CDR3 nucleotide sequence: TGTGCCAGCAGCTTAGTTTCCGCGACAGATACGCAGTATTTT. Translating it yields CASSLVSATDTQYF.

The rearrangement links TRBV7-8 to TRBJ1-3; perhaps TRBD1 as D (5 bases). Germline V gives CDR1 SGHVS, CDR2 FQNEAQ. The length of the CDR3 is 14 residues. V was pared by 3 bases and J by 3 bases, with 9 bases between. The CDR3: CASSFRGIGNTIYF. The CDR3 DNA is TGTGCCAGCAGCTTCCGGGGGATTGGAAACACCATATATTTT.

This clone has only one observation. CDR3 loop: CASIPGTGTNNEQFF. CDR3 DNA: TGTGCCAGCATCCCCGGGACAGGGACTAACAATGAGCAGTTCTTC. The V and J genes are TRBV27 and TRBJ2-1, with 9 bases lining up with TRBD1. Per germline, CDR1 MNHEY and CDR2 SMNVEV (reference sequence). The CDR3 spans 15 residues. J lost 5 bases, V lost 7 bases, and 9 bases had no gene match.

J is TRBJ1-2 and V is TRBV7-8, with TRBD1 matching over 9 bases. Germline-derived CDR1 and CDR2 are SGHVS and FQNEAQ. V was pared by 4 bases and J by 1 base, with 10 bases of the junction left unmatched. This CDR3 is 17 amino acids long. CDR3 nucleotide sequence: TGTGCCAGCAGCTCCCTACCGACAGGGGGAATTAACTATGGCTACACCTTC. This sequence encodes CASSSLPTGGINYGYTF.

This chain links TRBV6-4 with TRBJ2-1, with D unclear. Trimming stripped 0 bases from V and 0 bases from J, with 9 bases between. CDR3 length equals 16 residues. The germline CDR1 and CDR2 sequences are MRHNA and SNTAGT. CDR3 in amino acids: CASSDSARSSYNEQFF. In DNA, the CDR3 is TGTGCCAGCAGTGACTCGGCCAGGAGCTCCTACAATGAGCAGTTCTTC.